This TCR beta chain originates from a study of beta chain features in type 1 diabetes. Points from the study as a whole: Patients' naive, central memory and regulatory TCRB repertoires appeared more alike than those of healthy donors. The study found moderately but significantly shorter TCRB CDR3s in all four CD4+ subsets of Type 1 diabetes patients.

The table lists this clone with a few counts. What it binds is not known. CDR1 is SQVTM, CDR2 ANQGSEA, per germline. Between the trimmed V and J ends, which lost 4 bases and 1 base, there was a span of 16 bases. This CDR3 comprises 15 residues. Expressed TCRB transcripts were sequenced because the entire RNA isolate underwent reverse transcription. Sequenced by immunoSEQ multiplex PCR; TCRdb stores in-frame clones only, minus some. The repertoire includes 600,000 to 750,000 clones, around 12% of them detected once, and roughly 0.11% sits in the top ten. Populations isolated by sorting all had purity greater than 95%.

The clonotype comes from a man aged 25 to 45 with type 1 diabetes. The V gene is TRBV29-1, the J gene TRBJ1-1, with D perhaps matching TRBD1 (6 bases). The source material was naive CD4+ T cells from blood. The CDR3 is CSVGQVKRGNTEAFF. DNA of the CDR3: TGCAGCGTTGGACAGGTCAAACGAGGGAACACTGAAGCTTTCTTT.